This TCR beta chain was observed in a study of OX40 agonist ivuxolimab in advanced cancers. Study information: Across the patients, intravenous ivuxolimab was delivered every 2 weeks at 0.01 to 10 mg/kg. Partial responses occurred in Three dose-escalation patients, one with hepatocellular carcinoma and two with cutaneous melanoma.

Libraries were prepared by immunoSEQ multiplex PCR; TCRdb keeps only in-frame clonotypes and omits some of them. The table records some 70,000 clones, more than 65% of them present only once. A note on this clone: Its antigen is as yet unknown.

CDR1 is MNHEY, CDR2 SVGAGI, per germline. This CDR3 has 15 residues. The V segment lost 4 bases and the J segment 6 bases; nucleotides outside the gene matches: 5. Study results and limitations: Circulating CD4+ and CD8+ T cells showed clonal expansion by week 6 at 0.1 to 3.0 mg/kg. Relative to CD4+ cells, CD8+ T cells on average had more expanded clones.

Sequencing was performed on CD4+ or CD8+ T cells sorted from blood, taken in a trial of the OX40 agonist ivuxolimab. The chain is built from TRBV6-5 and TRBJ1-4, with TRBD1 identical over 10 bases. This TCR derives from an adult with an advanced solid tumor such as melanoma, head and neck, liver or kidney cancer. The chain's CDR3 is CASSLRTGGHEKLFF. CDR3 DNA: TGTGCCAGCAGTTTAAGGACAGGGGGGCATGAAAAACTGTTTTTT.